This T cell receptor (beta chain) was captured by sequencing in a study of control samples from healthy donors and cancer patients. The table came from immunoSEQ multiplex PCR; TCRdb's copy has only in-frame clones and leaves some out. The profile covers 75,000 to 100,000 clones, with roughly 90% appearing a single time and about 3% taken by the ten largest. The V gene end was trimmed by 5 bases and the J gene end by 6 bases; junction bases not matched to a gene: 2. This CDR3 is built from 13 residues. CDR1 KGHSH and CDR2 LQKENI come from the germline V gene. The V and J genes are TRBV18 and TRBJ1-1; 11 bases match TRBD1. The clonotype was recovered from a human donor in good health. The donor label of this sample is uncertain. The specimen sequenced was blood. In nucleotides, the CDR3 is TGTGCCAGCTCAGAGGGACAGGGGGCTGAAGCTTTCTTT. It encodes CASSEGQGAEAFF.